These 30 T cell receptor beta chains originate from one sample sequenced in a study of control samples from healthy donors and cancer patients. Profiled with immunoSEQ multiplex PCR; TCRdb holds only in-frame clones, not every one. Of tens of thousands of clones in the sample, roughly 84% were seen once. The source material was PBMCs. These receptors came from a woman between 45 and 65 years old with lung cancer.

This CDR3 is CSARAYNEQFF. CDR3 in DNA: TGCAGTGCTAGAGCATACAATGAGCAGTTCTTC. V usage is TRBV20-1 and J usage is TRBJ2-1; no clear D gene. V lost 1 base and J lost 4, with 2 bases in between. There are 11 residues in the CDR3. Germline V gene data show CDR1 as DFQATT and CDR2 as SNEGSKA (reference sequence).

This clone was picked up one time. The V and J genes are TRBV3-1 (or the pseudogene TRBV3-2) and TRBJ2-7; D gene uncertain. V dropped 2 bases and J dropped 3 bases, with 5 bases sitting between them. This CDR3 is 12 amino acids long. Per the germline V gene, CDR1 is LGHDT and CDR2 is YNNKEL (reference sequence). The CDR3 spells CASSQRIYEQYF. The CDR3 DNA is TGTGCCAGCAGCCAAAGGATCTACGAGCAGTACTTC.

The genes are TRBV7-8 and TRBJ2-5; D gene uncertain. The CDR3 length is 14 residues. Trimming left V 2 bases short and J 5 bases short, with 12 bases between. Germline CDR1 and CDR2: SGHVS and FQNEAQ. The DNA of the CDR3 is TGTGCCAGCAGCTTATATGGGCGGCGGGAGACCCAGTACTTC. It is translated as CASSLYGRRETQYF.

This clone was observed once. The V call is TRBV6-6, the J call TRBJ1-2, with D possibly TRBD1 on 5 matching bases. V lost 5 bases, J lost 8 bases, and 12 bases lay in between. Germline CDR1 MNHNY, CDR2 SVGAGI (reference sequence). This CDR3 contains 12 residues. For the CDR3, the DNA is TGTGCCAGCAGTGGGGGAGTCAGGGGCTACACCTTC. It codes for CASSGGVRGYTF.

The CDR3 DNA is TGTGCCAGTAGTATAGAAGGGACACGGGATTCACCCCTCCACTTT. Encoded protein: CASSIEGTRDSPLHF. V is TRBV19 and J is TRBJ1-6; a weak D match, TRBD1 (6 bases). The CDR3 is 15 residues long. Per germline, CDR1 LNHDA and CDR2 SQIVND (reference sequence). With 0 bases removed from V and 8 bases from J, the gap between germline ends came to 11 bases.

The V gene is TRBV7-9, the J gene TRBJ1-1; TRBD1 agrees at 7 bases. The CDR3 is 15 amino acids. J gave up 4 bases and V 5 bases, and 10 bases lay outside the gene matches. Germline loops: CDR1 SEHNR, CDR2 FQNEAQ (reference sequence). This chain's CDR3 is CASSPTFRGSTEAFF. CDR3 in DNA: TGTGCCAGCAGCCCTACCTTCAGGGGGTCCACTGAAGCTTTCTTT.

The chain links TRBV27 to TRBJ1-2, with 9 bases that match TRBD1. The CDR3 extends over 16 amino acids. CDR1 and CDR2 from the germline V gene are MNHEY and SMNVEV (reference sequence). The trim removed 4 bases at V and 8 bases at J, leaving 14 bases unmatched. CDR3 nucleotide sequence: TGTGCCAGCAGTTCCCGGACAGGGGCCTACGTAGAGGGCTACACCTTC. It codes for CASSSRTGAYVEGYTF.

V gene TRBV5-4 combines with J gene TRBJ1-1; TRBD1 is a possible D gene (5 bases). The ends were cut back, 4 bases at V and 1 base at J, with 8 bases in the middle. CDR3 length: 13 residues. Looked up from germline, CDR1 is SGHNT and CDR2 is YYREEE (reference sequence). DNA for the CDR3: TGTGCCAGCAGCCAAGACAGGAACACTGAAGCTTTCTTT. Protein: CASSQDRNTEAFF.

The V gene is TRBV7-2, the J gene TRBJ2-1, with D hard to call. The germline gives CDR1 SGHTA, CDR2 FQGNSA. With 2 bases removed from V and 9 bases from J, the gap between germline ends came to 11 bases. The CDR3 length is 13 residues. For the CDR3, the DNA is TGTGCCAGCAGCTTACGGCTAGTCGTTGAGCAGTTCTTC. It translates to CASSLRLVVEQFF.

A single count supports this clone. V and J are TRBV5-6 and TRBJ2-1; D is perhaps TRBD1 (5 bases). V was pared by 3 bases and J by 4 bases, with 14 bases between. The V gene's germline CDR1 is SGHDT and CDR2 YYEEEE. This CDR3 comprises 15 residues. DNA of the CDR3: TGTGCCAGCAGCTCTGGGGCAAGGTCGTACAATGAGCAGTTCTTC. It yields the protein CASSSGARSYNEQFF.

The chain combines TRBV9 with TRBJ2-3; D is uncertain. Germline-derived CDR1 and CDR2 are SGDLS and YYNGEE. V was trimmed by 2 bases and J by 2 bases, leaving 6 bases between them. The CDR3 has 13 amino acids. CDR3 nucleotide sequence: TGTGCCAGCAGCGTGGTACCCACAGATACGCAGTATTTT. This gives the protein CASSVVPTDTQYF.

The chain carries TRBV29-1 and TRBJ2-1; D is perhaps TRBD2 (6 bases). The CDR3 extends over 12 amino acids. The germline CDR1 and CDR2 sequences are SQVTM and ANQGSEA. With 6 bases removed from V and 3 bases from J, the gap between germline ends came to 9 bases. CDR3 coding DNA: TGCAGCGTGGGACTCATCTACAATGAGCAGTTCTTC. This translates into CSVGLIYNEQFF.

The chain combines TRBV30 with TRBJ2-7, with D uncertain. The CDR3 is 12 amino acids. Trimming removed 4 bases at V and 3 bases at J, with 10 bases between. The germline gives CDR1 GTSNPN, CDR2 SVGIG (reference sequence). The CDR3 here is CAWNTAGYEQYF. In DNA form, the CDR3 reads TGTGCCTGGAATACCGCCGGCTACGAGCAGTACTTC. Full variable domain (outside the CDR3, taken from reference TRBV30 and TRBJ2-7): SQTIHQWPATLVQPVGSPLSLECTVEGTSNPNLYWYRQAAGRGLQLLFYSVGIGQISSEVPQNLSASRPQDRQFILSSKKLLLSDSGFYLCAWNTAGYEQYFGPGTRLTVT.

The V gene is TRBV27, the J gene TRBJ1-6; D unresolved. Germline V CDR1 and CDR2: MNHEY, SMNVEV (reference sequence). This CDR3 spans 14 amino acids. V shed 8 bases and J shed 8 bases, with 16 bases lying between them. The CDR3 DNA reads TGTGCCAGCGGGGAACCTGGATTTGATTCACCCCTCCACTTT. It codes for CASGEPGFDSPLHF.

This clone was detected only a few times. J is TRBJ1-2 and V is TRBV20-1; D remains ambiguous. The CDR3 is 10 residues long. CDR1 is DFQATT and CDR2 is SNEGSKA in the germline V gene (reference sequence). The V end was cut by 6 bases, the J end by 8 bases, with 10 bases between. CDR3 region: CSALETGYTF. The CDR3 DNA is TGCAGTGCCCTCGAGACGGGCTACACCTTC.

J is TRBJ2-3 and V is TRBV14; D unresolved. The CDR3 spans 19 residues. The ends were cut back, 4 bases at V and 0 bases at J, with 23 bases in the middle. CDR1 SGHDN and CDR2 FVKESK come from the germline V gene. CDR3 protein: CASSPSPAPTATSTDTQYF. Here the CDR3 DNA reads TGTGCCAGCAGCCCGTCCCCGGCCCCGACCGCTACTAGCACAGATACGCAGTATTTT.

Worth noting for this clone: A much bigger clone sits one base away, suggesting this may be a read error. V usage is TRBV14 and J usage is TRBJ1-6, with D maybe TRBD1 (5 bases). The CDR3 runs to 13 residues. V was shortened by 7 bases and J by 14 bases, with 18 bases between the two germline ends. The germline V gene has CDR1 SGHDN and CDR2 FVKESK. CDR3 region: CASTYQAGSSLHF. DNA for the CDR3: TGTGCCAGCACGTACCAGGCAGGGTCATCCCTCCACTTT. The whole variable domain, remainder taken from reference TRBV14 and TRBJ1-6, is EAGVTQFPSHSVIEKGQTVTLRCDPISGHDNLYWYRRVMGKEIKFLLHFVKESKQDESGMPNNRFLAERTGGTYSTLKVQPAELEDSGVYFCASTYQAGSSLHFGNGTRLTVT.

This chain uses TRBV5-1 with TRBJ1-6, with 10 positions matching TRBD1. The junction had 3 bases not matched to a gene; V was cut back by 4 bases and J by 8 bases. Germline CDR1 is SGHRS and CDR2 is YFSETQ. The CDR3 length is 14 residues. CDR3 amino acids: CASSSGQGDSPLHF. The CDR3 bases are TGCGCCAGCAGCAGCGGACAGGGGGATTCACCCCTCCACTTT.

The chain employs TRBV5-1 and TRBJ1-1, with TRBD1 as a possible D gene (6 bases). V was shortened by 1 base and J by 0 bases, with 13 bases between the two germline ends. CDR1 and CDR2 (germline): SGHRS, YFSETQ. The CDR3 length is 16 residues. The CDR3: CASSLNAGTLNTEAFF. CDR3 in DNA: TGCGCCAGCAGCTTGAACGCCGGGACATTGAACACTGAAGCTTTCTTT.

This clone was detected a few times. This chain connects TRBV30 to TRBJ1-5; D remains ambiguous. This CDR3 region has 13 residues. V was shortened by 5 bases and J by 0 bases, with 8 bases between the two germline ends. Germline CDR1 and CDR2: GTSNPN and SVGIG (reference sequence). The CDR3 region has the DNA TGTGCCTGGGCAGATAATAGCAATCAGCCCCAGCATTTT. Protein sequence: CAWADNSNQPQHF. The full variable domain, with the rest looked up from reference TRBV30 and TRBJ1-5, is SQTIHQWPATLVQPVGSPLSLECTVEGTSNPNLYWYRQAAGRGLQLLFYSVGIGQISSEVPQNLSASRPQDRQFILSSKKLLLSDSGFYLCAWADNSNQPQHFGDGTRLSIL.

The genes are TRBV7-2 and TRBJ1-5; possible D gene TRBD1, 6 bases. CDR3 length equals 17 residues. CDR1 and CDR2 from the germline V gene are SGHTA and FQGNSA. V was pared by 5 bases and J by 0 bases, with 17 bases between. In nucleotides, the CDR3 is TGTGCCAGCAGCCTCCCGACAGGCCCTTATAGCAATCAGCCCCAGCATTTT. Translated: CASSLPTGPYSNQPQHF.

This chain uses TRBV11-2 with TRBJ1-5; D gene ambiguous. From germline, CDR1 is SGHAT and CDR2 FQNNGV. CDR3 length equals 12 residues. V lost 3 bases to trimming and J lost 7 bases, with 7 bases between them. The CDR3 sequence: CASSFEEQPQHF. CDR3 coding DNA: TGTGCCAGCAGCTTCGAGGAACAGCCCCAGCATTTT.

This clone was detected once. The CDR3 reads CASSRGVGTEAFF. The CDR3 DNA is TGTGCCAGCAGCCGGGGAGTAGGAACTGAAGCTTTCTTT. V usage is TRBV7-9 and J usage is TRBJ1-1; D not certain. Trimming shortened V by 5 bases and J by 5 bases, and 12 bases separated the two germline ends. The CDR3 contains 13 residues. Germline V gene data show CDR1 as SEHNR and CDR2 as FQNEAQ (reference sequence).

This clone was seen repeatedly, ten times or more. This chain joins TRBV5-4 and TRBJ1-3, with D hard to call. The CDR3 spans 15 residues. Per the germline V gene, CDR1 is SGHNT and CDR2 is YYREEE (reference sequence). V was trimmed by 5 bases and J by 0 bases, leaving 12 bases between them. CDR3 loop: CASSYDGGSGNTIYF. In DNA form, the CDR3 reads TGTGCCAGCAGTTATGACGGAGGCTCTGGAAACACCATATATTTT.

This clone was counted a few times. The chain recombines TRBV11-2 with TRBJ1-6; D possibly corresponds to TRBD1 (6 bases). Deletions cut 5 bases from V and 3 bases from J, with 17 bases between. Per germline, CDR1 SGHAT and CDR2 FQNNGV. The CDR3 runs 17 residues. The CDR3 reads CASSPGVDNGYNSPLHF. The DNA for the CDR3 is TGTGCCAGCAGCCCAGGGGTCGACAACGGCTATAATTCACCCCTCCACTTT.

This chain links TRBV6-5 with TRBJ2-2; tentative D call: TRBD1 (5 bases). V was cut by 6 bases and J by 2 bases, with 13 bases left in between. CDR1 and CDR2 from the germline V gene are MNHEY and SVGAGI. There are 15 residues in the CDR3. The CDR3: CASRRQSVNTGELFF. DNA for the CDR3: TGTGCCAGCAGGAGACAGAGCGTAAACACCGGGGAGCTGTTTTTT.

The J gene is TRBJ2-1, the V gene TRBV5-1, with D maybe TRBD2 (5 bases). Germline V CDR1 and CDR2: SGHRS, YFSETQ. The CDR3 is 16 amino acids. V was cut by 0 bases and J by 0 bases, with 10 bases left in between. The DNA of the CDR3 is TGCGCCAGCAGCTTGGAGGTAGGGAGCTCCTACAATGAGCAGTTCTTC. Translated: CASSLEVGSSYNEQFF.

This clone was seen once. This chain uses TRBV7-2 with TRBJ1-6; 7 bases are a match to TRBD1. The CDR3 sequence is 14 residues long. In germline, CDR1 is SGHTA, CDR2 FQGNSA. V trimming: 5 bases; J trimming: 7 bases; junction bases outside the gene matches: 5. The CDR3 sequence: CASSPDRDNSPLHF. CDR3 nucleotides: TGTGCCAGCAGCCCTGACAGGGACAATTCACCCCTCCACTTT.

This chain connects TRBV6-4 to TRBJ2-1; D may correspond to TRBD1 or TRBD2 (6 bases each). Per germline, CDR1 MRHNA and CDR2 SNTAGT. The CDR3 runs to 16 residues. V lost 6 bases and J 7 bases, leaving 22 bases between the germline ends. The CDR3 spells CASSTDVSGAHNEQFF. The CDR3 DNA follows: TGTGCCAGCAGCACTGACGTGTCGGGGGCCCATAATGAGCAGTTCTTC.

The chain joins TRBV18 to TRBJ2-2, with 9 bases that match TRBD1. V shed 0 bases and J 4 bases; nucleotides not matched to a gene: 3. Germline values: CDR1 KGHSH, CDR2 LQKENI. There are 16 residues in the CDR3. The CDR3 protein is CASSPPWTGATGELFF. CDR3 nucleotides: TGTGCCAGCTCACCACCGTGGACAGGGGCCACCGGGGAGCTGTTTTTT. The variable domain in full, completed from reference TRBV18 and TRBJ2-2, reads NAGVMQNPRHLVRRRGQEARLRCSPMKGHSHVYWYRQLPEEGLKFMVYLQKENIIDESGMPKERFSAEFPKEGPSILRIQQVVRGDSAAYFCASSPPWTGATGELFFGEGSRLTVL.